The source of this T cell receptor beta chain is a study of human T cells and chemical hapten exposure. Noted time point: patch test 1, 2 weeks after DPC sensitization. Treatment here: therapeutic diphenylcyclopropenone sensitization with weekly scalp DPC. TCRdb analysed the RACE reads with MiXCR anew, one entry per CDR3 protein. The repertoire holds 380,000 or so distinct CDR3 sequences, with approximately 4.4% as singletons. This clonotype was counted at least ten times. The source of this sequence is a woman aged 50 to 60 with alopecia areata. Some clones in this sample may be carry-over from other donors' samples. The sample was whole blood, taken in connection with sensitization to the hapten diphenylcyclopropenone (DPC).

CDR3 nucleotide sequence: TGTGCCAGCAGTTCTAGGCCGGACCGTCAAGAGACCCAGTACTTC. Translating gives CASSSRPDRQETQYF. The chain is built from TRBV7-8 and TRBJ2-5, with D unclear. The CDR3 length is 15 residues. Germline V CDR1 and CDR2: SGHVS, FQNEAQ. The V gene lost 6 bases and the J gene lost 2 bases, with 16 bases spanning the gap. Variable domain in full (rest from reference TRBV7-8 and TRBJ2-5): GAGVSQSPRYKVAKRGQDVALRCDPISGHVSLFWYQQALGQGPEFLTYFQNEAQLDKSGLPSDRFFAERPEGSVSTLKIQRTQQEDSAVYLCASSSRPDRQETQYFGPGTRLLVL.